A single sample is the source of the 13 T cell receptor beta chains below, sequenced in a study of T-cell memory formation after mild COVID-19. One entry per CDR3 protein, called by TCRdb with MiXCR from the 5' RACE reads. The table has 300,000 or so distinct CDR3 sequences, around 15% seen once. Sequenced input: PBMCs or a T cell subset sorted from them (not recorded which). These receptors were obtained from a young man who had mild COVID-19 (a few samples of this study predate the infection). Cell type and time point are not known.

The chain recombines TRBV20-1 with TRBJ1-2, with D unresolved. Germline V gene data show CDR1 as DFQATT and CDR2 as SNEGSKA (reference sequence). Trimming left V 3 bases short and J 7 bases short, with 12 bases between. This CDR3 region has 12 residues. The CDR3 DNA reads TGCAGTGCTAGTACCGGGATGAGTGGCTACACCTTC. It encodes CSASTGMSGYTF.

In its sample, this clonotype was seen a few times. The chain uses TRBV12-3 or TRBV12-4 and TRBJ1-1; weak D call: TRBD1 (6 bases). The CDR3 runs to 17 residues. V dropped 8 bases and J dropped 1 base, with 23 bases sitting between them. CDR3 DNA sequence: TGTGCCAGCTCACGAGGAGGCAGGGGATTGGGGAACACTGAAGCTTTCTTT. Protein product: CASSRGGRGLGNTEAFF.

The chain combines TRBV4-1 with TRBJ2-3; 15 bases agree with TRBD2. Germline trimming cut 4 bases from V and 1 base from J; bases unmatched to any gene: 12. This CDR3 is built from 20 residues. From germline, CDR1 is MGHRA and CDR2 YSYEKL. The CDR3 DNA reads TGCGCCAGCAGCCCCTGGACTAGCGGGGGGGCCCGATCGGGCACAGATACGCAGTATTTT. Its protein product is CASSPWTSGGARSGTDTQYF.

The V gene is TRBV18, the J gene TRBJ2-5; D perhaps matches TRBD1 (6 bases). The CDR3 runs to 16 residues. V was pared by 3 bases and J by 4 bases, with 18 bases between. Germline CDR1 is KGHSH and CDR2 is LQKENI. The chain's CDR3 is CASSPTGEEGTETQYF. For the CDR3, the DNA is TGTGCCAGCTCACCGACAGGCGAAGAAGGGACAGAGACCCAGTACTTC.

This clonotype was picked up many times. The chain is built from TRBV5-4 and TRBJ2-1, with TRBD2 identical over 11 bases. This CDR3 is built from 16 residues. Trimming took 4 bases from V and 8 from J; bases not matched to a gene: 11. Germline CDR1 is SGHNT and CDR2 is YYREEE (reference sequence). The CDR3 region has the DNA TGTGCCAGCAGCCCTATATTAGCGGGGGGGCAGGATGAGCAGTTCTTC. Protein product: CASSPILAGGQDEQFF.

The chain carries TRBV29-1 and TRBJ2-2, with 7 bases fitting TRBD1. This CDR3 comprises 15 residues. Germline V gene sequence: CDR1 SQVTM, CDR2 ANQGSEA. J gave up 3 bases and V 7 bases, and 11 bases lay outside the gene matches. The CDR3 DNA reads as TGCAGCGCGCTAAGGGCACAGGGGTACACCGGGGAGCTGTTTTTT. As protein: CSALRAQGYTGELFF.

The chain combines TRBV7-2 with TRBJ2-7; TRBD1 aligns across 7 bases. This CDR3 contains 13 residues. The V gene end was trimmed by 3 bases and the J gene end by 5 bases; junction bases not matched to a gene: 4. From germline, CDR1 is SGHTA and CDR2 FQGNSA. In DNA, the CDR3 is TGTGCCAGCAGCTTCGACAGGGTCGACGAGCAGTACTTC. Translating it yields CASSFDRVDEQYF.

This clonotype has more than one count but fewer than ten. The chain has TRBV5-4 and TRBJ2-1, with D possibly matching TRBD1 (5 bases). This CDR3 has 14 residues. With 4 bases removed from V and 1 base from J, the gap between germline ends came to 9 bases. In germline, CDR1 is SGHNT, CDR2 YYREEE (reference sequence). The chain's CDR3 is CASSATASYNEQFF. The CDR3 DNA is TGTGCCAGCAGCGCGACAGCTTCCTACAATGAGCAGTTCTTC.

The chain employs TRBV6-5 and TRBJ2-6; no clear D gene. V dropped 1 base and J dropped 4 bases, with 14 bases sitting between them. The germline CDR1 and CDR2 sequences are MNHEY and SVGAGI. The CDR3 spans 17 residues. The chain's CDR3 is CASSYFAVKAGANVLTF. The CDR3, as DNA: TGTGCCAGCAGTTACTTCGCAGTTAAAGCCGGGGCCAACGTCCTGACTTTC.

Many counts were recorded for this clonotype. The chain combines TRBV6-5 with TRBJ1-2, with D unclear. Germline loops: CDR1 MNHEY, CDR2 SVGAGI. The CDR3 spans 12 residues. Trimming left V 10 bases short and J 0 bases short, with 9 bases between. CDR3 region: CATGRANYGYTF. CDR3 DNA: TGTGCCACTGGTCGGGCTAACTATGGCTACACCTTC.

The sample holds many counts of this clonotype. The chain combines TRBV5-1 with TRBJ1-5, with 8 bases that match TRBD1. Trimming took 3 bases from V and 5 from J; bases not matched to a gene: 1. This CDR3 has 13 residues. Germline V gene lookup returns CDR1 SGHRS and CDR2 YFSETQ. The CDR3 reads CASSSTGDQPQHF. The CDR3 DNA is TGCGCCAGCAGCTCGACAGGGGATCAGCCCCAGCATTTT.

This clonotype was counted a few times. The rearrangement uses TRBV6-5 and TRBJ2-3; tentatively, D is TRBD1 or TRBD2 (6 bases each). Germline V lookup: CDR1 MNHEY, CDR2 SVGAGI. The CDR3 has 17 amino acids. The V gene lost 0 bases and the J gene lost 4 bases, with 17 bases spanning the gap. Written as DNA, the CDR3 is TGTGCCAGCAGTTACTCTGTCCGGGGGCCCGCCTCAGATACGCAGTATTTT. Translating it yields CASSYSVRGPASDTQYF.

With respect to this clonotype: One junction end disagrees with the germline gene, perhaps due to a read error. The chain joins TRBV4-3 to TRBJ2-5; 7 bases match TRBD1. Per the germline V gene, CDR1 is LGHNA and CDR2 is YSLEER. CDR3 length equals 16 residues. The CDR3 loop reads CASRLYVQGDQENQYF. The CDR3 DNA reads as TGCGCCAGCCGACTTTACGTGCAGGGGGACCAAGAGAACCAGTACTTC.